This T cell receptor beta chain was sequenced for a study of PD-L1 blockade in urothelial cancer. General study points: Pretreatment blood TCR clonality under the median forecast improved survival.

What went into each PCR as a spike was synthetic TCR analog templates. TCRdb's table, derived via immunoSEQ multiplex PCR, lists solely in-frame clones and lacks some. The sample shows tens of thousands of clones, approximately 87% of them seen only once. This CDR3 is 16 amino acids long. Germline V gives CDR1 SGHRS, CDR2 YFSETQ. With V trimmed by 6 bases and J by 4 bases, 14 bases remained unmatched. To note about this clone: Its antigen is still unknown.

Sequencing used PBMCs, obtained around atezolizumab (anti-PD-L1) treatment. This TCR was recovered from a middle-aged man with urothelial cancer. V is TRBV5-1 and J is TRBJ2-5; 8 bases line up with TRBD1. CDR3 sequence: CASTLRTGSGRETQYF. DNA of the CDR3: TGCGCCAGCACACTACGGACAGGGTCTGGGCGAGAGACCCAGTACTTC. The whole variable domain, filled in from reference TRBV5-1 and TRBJ2-5, reads KAGVTQTPRYLIKTRGQQVTLSCSPISGHRSVSWYQQTPGQGLQFLFEYFSETQRNKGNFPGRFSGRQFSNSRSEMNVSTLELGDSALYLCASTLRTGSGRETQYFGPGTRLLVL.